The 4 T cell receptor beta chains listed next were all sequenced from one sample in a study of blood T cell repertoires in COVID-19. Data came from immunoSEQ multiplex PCR; TCRdb stores just in-frame clones and leaves some out. Seen here are about 88,000 clones, approximately 91% observed once, and the top ten hold about 2.7%. The sequenced sample was peripheral blood. The receptors derive from a woman of 80 years or more with acute or convalescent COVID-19.

V usage is TRBV25-1 and J usage is TRBJ1-1; D is perhaps TRBD1 (6 bases). Germline CDR1 is MGHDK and CDR2 is SYGVNS. The CDR3 extends over 16 amino acids. The V end lost 6 bases, the J end lost 0 bases, and 17 bases lay between the germline ends. This CDR3 is CASRTGWGPLNTEAFF. Written as DNA, the CDR3 is TGTGCCAGCAGGACAGGCTGGGGACCCCTGAACACTGAAGCTTTCTTT.

This clone has only one observation. The chain links TRBV19 to TRBJ2-1; TRBD2 agrees at 9 bases. CDR1 is LNHDA and CDR2 is SQIVND in the germline V gene (reference sequence). This CDR3 has 15 residues. The ends lost 7 bases at V and 0 bases at J; junction bases unmatched: 4. This CDR3 is CASTASGISYNEQFF. As DNA, the CDR3 is TGTGCCAGTACTGCTAGCGGGATCTCCTACAATGAGCAGTTCTTC.

This clone has a handful of counts. J is TRBJ2-1 and V is TRBV5-1, with 10 bases matching TRBD2. Germline lookup yields CDR1 SGHRS and CDR2 YFSETQ. The CDR3 totals 16 residues. V lost 0 bases and J lost 3; bases outside the gene matches: 3. The CDR3 reads CASSLVPSGGYNEQFF. CDR3 coding DNA: TGCGCCAGCAGCTTGGTCCCTAGCGGGGGCTACAATGAGCAGTTCTTC.

The rearrangement links TRBV4-2 to TRBJ2-2, with 7 bases identical to TRBD1. CDR3 length: 19 residues. Germline V gene data show CDR1 as LGHNA and CDR2 as YNFKEQ. The V segment lost 0 bases and the J segment 0 bases; nucleotides outside the gene matches: 10. DNA of the CDR3: TGTGCCAGCAGCCAAGATGATCGGGGACAGTTCGCGAACACCGGGGAGCTGTTTTTT. It is translated as CASSQDDRGQFANTGELFF.